The clone carrying this T cell receptor beta chain was counted once. Its antigen is still unknown. This specimen belongs to a study of T cell repertoires in cytomegalovirus infection. Across the study: CMV infection together with matching HLA type was indicated by public TCR beta signatures. Study-level results: Within the response measured ex vivo, HLA-C-restricted CMV-specific TCR beta clonotypes were dominant.

MiXCR, run by TCRdb on the reads, gives a single entry per CDR3 protein. The sample lists some 310,000 distinct CDR3 sequences, approximately 25% seen once, with about 14% in the top ten. With 5 bases clipped from V and 1 base from J, the junction kept 5 bases outside the gene matches. The CDR3 is made up of 15 amino acids. CDR1 is SGHVT, CDR2 SQSDAQ, per germline. The TCR comes from a human donor in good health (CMV status not recorded). Some clones in this sample may be carry-over from other donors' samples. The sample consisted of cultured PBMCs, taken from culture after CMV antigen stimulation. The V call is TRBV7-4, the J call TRBJ2-4; 7 positions match TRBD1. The DNA of the CDR3 is TGTGCCAGCAGCAGCGACAGGGTCGCCAAAAACATTCAGTACTTC. Amino acid sequence: CASSSDRVAKNIQYF.